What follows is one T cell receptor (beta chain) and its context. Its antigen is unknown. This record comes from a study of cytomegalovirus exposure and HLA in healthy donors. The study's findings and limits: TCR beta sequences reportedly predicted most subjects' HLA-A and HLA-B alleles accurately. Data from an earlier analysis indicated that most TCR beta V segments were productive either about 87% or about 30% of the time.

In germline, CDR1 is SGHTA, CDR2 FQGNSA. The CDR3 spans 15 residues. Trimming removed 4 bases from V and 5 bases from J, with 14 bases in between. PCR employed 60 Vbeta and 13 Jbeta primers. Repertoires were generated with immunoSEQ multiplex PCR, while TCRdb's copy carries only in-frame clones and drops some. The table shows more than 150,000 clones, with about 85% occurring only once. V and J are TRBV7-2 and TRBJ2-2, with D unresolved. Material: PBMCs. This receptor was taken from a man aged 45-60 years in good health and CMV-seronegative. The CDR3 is CASSSPTGWTGELFF. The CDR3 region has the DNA TGTGCCAGCAGCTCCCCGACTGGGTGGACCGGGGAGCTGTTTTTT.